The 18 T cell receptor beta chains in this list originate from one sample, sequenced in a study of Graves' ophthalmopathy and Graves' hyperthyroidism. The TCR beta CDR3 regions underwent amplification from RNA transcripts. HTBI-primed first-round RT-PCR preceded second-round multiplex PCR. One entry per CDR3 protein results from TCRdb running MiXCR on the multiplex PCR reads. The table has 600,000 to 650,000 distinct CDR3 sequences, 22% seen once. The specimen was peripheral blood. These TCRs come from a woman aged 18-29 years with stable Graves' hyperthyroidism. Some clones in this sample may be carry-over from other donors' samples.

This clonotype was counted many times. CDR3 region: CASSLPGIYEQYF. For the CDR3, the DNA is TGTGCCAGCAGCTTACCGGGGATTTACGAGCAGTACTTC. The chain recombines TRBV7-8 with TRBJ2-7; D may be TRBD2 (5 bases). CDR3 length equals 13 residues. V was cut by 2 bases and J by 4 bases, with 9 bases left in between. Per germline, CDR1 SGHVS and CDR2 FQNEAQ.

There are a few counts of this clonotype. This chain uses TRBV28 with TRBJ2-7, with D maybe TRBD2 (6 bases). This CDR3 is 15 amino acids long. Germline values: CDR1 MDHEN, CDR2 SYDVKM. V shed 7 bases and J shed 3 bases, with 19 bases lying between them. The CDR3: CASMAPGTPSYEQYF. The CDR3 region has the DNA TGTGCCAGCATGGCACCCGGGACTCCTAGCTACGAGCAGTACTTC. Supplemented by reference TRBV28 and TRBJ2-7, the full variable domain reads DVKVTQSSRYLVKRTGEKVFLECVQDMDHENMFWYRQDPGLGLRLIYFSYDVKMKEKGDIPEGYSVSREKKERFSLILESASTNQTSMYLCASMAPGTPSYEQYFGPGTRLTVT.

Many counts were recorded for this clonotype. The rearrangement joins TRBV12-3 or TRBV12-4 to TRBJ2-7; the D gene is possibly TRBD1 (5 bases). This CDR3 comprises 14 residues. The V end was cut by 1 base, the J end by 4 bases, with 11 bases between. This chain's CDR3 is CASSLGQTFYEQYF. CDR3 DNA: TGTGCCAGCAGTTTAGGACAGACCTTTTACGAGCAGTACTTC.

This clonotype was recorded a few times. The chain carries TRBV5-1 and TRBJ1-2, with D perhaps matching TRBD1 (5 bases). V lost 4 bases to trimming and J lost 4 bases, with 14 bases between them. The CDR3 has 14 residues. Per the germline V gene, CDR1 is SGHRS and CDR2 is YFSETQ. The CDR3 sequence is CASSPDRPSYGYTF. DNA for the CDR3: TGCGCCAGCAGCCCCGACAGACCCTCCTATGGCTACACCTTC.

This clonotype was detected ten times or more. One end of the junction is discordant with germline, which a read error may explain. The chain links TRBV4-1 to TRBJ2-7; D remains unclear. The CDR3 runs to 13 residues. The germline CDR1 and CDR2 sequences are MGHRA and YSYEKL. The CDR3 region has the DNA TGTGCCAGCAGCCAAACTGGGTCCTACGAGCAGTACTTC. This codes for CASSQTGSYEQYF.

This clonotype was counted a few times. This chain connects TRBV6-5 to TRBJ1-1; D gene uncertain. The V end lost 8 bases, the J end lost 5 bases, and 15 bases lay between the germline ends. Germline loops: CDR1 MNHEY, CDR2 SVGAGI. There are 13 residues in the CDR3. The CDR3: CASVTSVVTEAFF. CDR3 sequence (DNA): TGTGCCAGCGTTACGTCGGTGGTGACTGAAGCTTTCTTT.

This clonotype occurred many times. V usage is TRBV2 and J usage is TRBJ1-5; 7 bases match TRBD1. The germline V gene has CDR1 SNHLY and CDR2 FYNNEI. The CDR3 sequence is 15 residues long. V was clipped by 5 bases and J by 2 bases; unmatched bases: 6. CDR3 protein: CASSKTGYGNQPQHF. CDR3 DNA: TGTGCCAGCAGTAAGACAGGGTACGGCAATCAGCCCCAGCATTTT. Complete variable domain (other parts from reference TRBV2 and TRBJ1-5): EPEVTQTPSHQVTQMGQEVILRCVPISNHLYFYWYRQILGQKVEFLVSFYNNEISEKSEIFDDQFSVERPDGSNFTLKIRSTKLEDSAMYFCASSKTGYGNQPQHFGDGTRLSIL.

This clonotype was seen at least ten times. The chain recombines TRBV20-1 with TRBJ2-7; 10 bases map to TRBD2. This CDR3 spans 15 amino acids. Germline V lookup: CDR1 DFQATT, CDR2 SNEGSKA (reference sequence). Unmatched junction bases numbered 5, after V lost 0 bases and J lost 3 bases. DNA of the CDR3: TGCAGTGCTAGAGACCAGCGGGGGGGCATCTACGAGCAGTACTTC. Its translation is CSARDQRGGIYEQYF.

This clonotype was counted at least ten times. The V call is TRBV7-2, the J call TRBJ2-7; the match to TRBD1 covers 7 bases. The CDR3 length is 14 residues. Germline trimming cut 2 bases from V and 2 bases from J; bases unmatched to any gene: 3. Germline values: CDR1 SGHTA, CDR2 FQGNSA. CDR3 sequence (DNA): TGTGCCAGCAGCTTATGGGGGACAGCCTACGAGCAGTACTTC. Translation gives CASSLWGTAYEQYF.

This clonotype was detected ten times or more. The chain employs TRBV18 and TRBJ2-7; D call uncertain. The CDR3 totals 13 residues. Trimming cost V 6 bases and J 2 bases, with 11 bases left between them. Germline V gene data show CDR1 as KGHSH and CDR2 as LQKENI. The CDR3: CASSYGRAYEQYF. CDR3 DNA sequence: TGTGCCAGCTCTTACGGACGGGCCTACGAGCAGTACTTC.

This chain links TRBV6-1 with TRBJ1-5; a possible D gene is TRBD1 (5 bases). The CDR3 runs to 15 residues. CDR1 is MNHNS, CDR2 SASEGT, per germline. Trimming shortened V by 7 bases and J by 0 bases, and 13 bases separated the two germline ends. CDR3 region: CASIPRQYSNQPQHF. The CDR3 region has the DNA TGTGCCAGCATTCCCAGACAGTATAGCAATCAGCCCCAGCATTTT.

This clonotype was recorded a few times. This CDR3 is CSAHRGQGLGSNQPQHF. In DNA, the CDR3 is TGCAGTGCTCACCGGGGACAGGGGTTGGGTAGCAATCAGCCCCAGCATTTT. This rearrangement joins TRBV20-1 to TRBJ1-5; TRBD1 aligns across 10 bases. V was pared by 5 bases and J by 0 bases, with 10 bases of the junction left unmatched. The CDR3 extends over 17 amino acids. The germline CDR1 and CDR2 sequences are DFQATT and SNEGSKA (reference sequence).

This clonotype came up many times. The rearrangement links TRBV28 to TRBJ1-1; no clear D gene. The V and J ends lost 3 bases and 6 bases respectively, with 11 bases between them. CDR1 is MDHEN and CDR2 is SYDVKM in the germline V gene. The CDR3 has 13 amino acids. The CDR3 spells CASSFVRVPEAFF. CDR3 in DNA: TGTGCCAGCAGTTTCGTTAGGGTGCCTGAAGCTTTCTTT.

This clonotype has just a few counts. This chain links TRBV9 with TRBJ2-2, with 8 nucleotides matching TRBD1. Per germline, CDR1 SGDLS and CDR2 YYNGEE. The CDR3 runs 19 residues. J lost 0 bases, V lost 2 bases, and 12 bases had no gene match. CDR3 coding DNA: TGTGCCAGCAGCGTTTCCCCATCCGGGACAGGCTCGAACACCGGGGAGCTGTTTTTT. The encoded protein is CASSVSPSGTGSNTGELFF.

This clonotype was recorded many times. The chain uses TRBV20-1 and TRBJ1-5; no firm D call. The germline V gene encodes CDR1 DFQATT and CDR2 SNEGSKA (reference sequence). V was clipped by 4 bases and J by 2 bases, with 6 bases between them. CDR3 length equals 12 residues. The CDR3 nucleotides read TGCAGTGCTAAACGGGGCAATCAGCCCCAGCATTTT. Translating gives CSAKRGNQPQHF.

V gene TRBV11-2 combines with J gene TRBJ2-5, with 10 bases identical to TRBD1. Germline V gives CDR1 SGHAT, CDR2 FQNNGV. This CDR3 contains 15 residues. V lost 3 bases, J lost 3 bases, and 4 bases stayed unmatched. In DNA, the CDR3 is TGTGCCAGCAGCTTGGTCGGGACAGGGGAAGAGACCCAGTACTTC. This translates into CASSLVGTGEETQYF. The full variable domain, its missing parts supplied by reference TRBV11-2 and TRBJ2-5, is EAGVAQSPRYKIIEKRQSVAFWCNPISGHATLYWYQQILGQGPKLLIQFQNNGVVDDSQLPKDRFSAERLKGVDSTLKIQPAKLEDSAVYLCASSLVGTGEETQYFGPGTRLLVL.

A word on this clonotype: A much bigger clone sits one base away, suggesting this may be a read error. The rearrangement links TRBV5-1 to TRBJ1-2; the D gene is possibly TRBD1 (5 bases). V lost 2 bases, J lost 1 base, and 12 bases lay in between. Germline CDR1 is SGHRS and CDR2 is YFSETQ. CDR3 length equals 15 residues. The CDR3 is CASSFSPGHNYGYTF. In DNA, the CDR3 is TGCGCCAGCAGCTTCTCCCCCGGACATAACTATGGCTACACCTTC.

This clonotype was seen at least ten times. The J gene is TRBJ2-2, the V gene TRBV7-2; 8 bases agree with TRBD2. The CDR3 is made up of 16 amino acids. Germline CDR1 and CDR2: SGHTA and FQGNSA. V was pared by 0 bases and J by 1 base, with 1 base of the junction left unmatched. The CDR3 region is CASSLASGVNTGELFF. The DNA of the CDR3 is TGTGCCAGCAGCTTAGCTAGCGGGGTGAACACCGGGGAGCTGTTTTTT.